This T cell receptor beta chain was captured in a study of T cells in Graves' hyperthyroidism and ophthalmopathy. Trimming removed 3 bases at V and 3 bases at J, with 15 bases between. This CDR3 spans 15 amino acids. Germline loops: CDR1 SGHTA, CDR2 FQGNSA. It was RNA transcripts that yielded the amplified TCR beta CDR3 regions. The HTBI primer set drove a first-round RT-PCR of the TCR CDR3. MiXCR, run by TCRdb on the multiplex PCR reads, gives a single entry per CDR3 protein. The sample includes 300,000 to 450,000 distinct CDR3 sequences, about 15% of them seen just once. The V call is TRBV7-2, the J call TRBJ2-7; D possibly matches TRBD1 or TRBD2 (5 bases each). The sequence came from a woman aged 30 to 39 with Graves' hyperthyroidism that later progressed to Graves' ophthalmopathy. The sequenced sample consisted of blood. CDR3 residues: CASSFAHGANYEQYF. The CDR3 DNA is TGTGCCAGCAGCTTCGCTCACGGGGCGAACTACGAGCAGTACTTC.